The subject of this entry is one T cell receptor (beta chain). Its antigen is undetermined. Trimming removed 3 bases from V and 5 bases from J; junction bases left unmatched: 8. In germline, CDR1 is SGDLS, CDR2 YYNGEE. The CDR3 totals 17 residues. This entry comes from a study of graft-versus-host responses after intestinal transplantation. Overall study: Multivisceral, liver-intestinal, or isolated intestinal transplants were given to recipients. Every one of the recipients received anti-thymocyte globulin induction and afterwards took tacrolimus and steroids for approximately 3 years. Study-wide findings and caveats: Circulating GvH clones peaking coincided with falling HvG clones soon after transplant.

Profiled with immunoSEQ multiplex PCR; TCRdb holds only in-frame clones, not every one. The sample records tens of thousands of clones, 91% being singletons. This chain connects TRBV9 to TRBJ2-3; TRBD2 aligns across 14 bases. The sequence came from a human donor who received an intestinal transplant. The specimen was unstimulated CD4+ T cells sorted from spleen or lymph node cells, collected before intestinal transplant. The CDR3 protein is CASSARLAGGLGDTQYF. The CDR3, as DNA: TGTGCCAGCAGCGCCCGACTAGCGGGGGGGCTTGGAGATACGCAGTATTTT.